The present T cell receptor (beta chain) was sequenced within a study of T cell repertoires in cytomegalovirus infection. Overall study: Both recently identified HLA-C-restricted and well-studied HLA-B-restricted CMV epitopes were used in the study. Carrying CMV and the relevant HLA type showed in public TCR beta signatures.

General study points: In two of eight donors, the top clonotype was HLA-C-restricted CMV-specific. Carriers of CMV and the relevant HLA type were discriminated by public TCR beta frequency.

Remarks on this clonotype: What it binds is not known.

CDR3 size: 15 residues. The V gene's germline CDR1 is LNHNV and CDR2 YYDKDF (reference sequence). V lost 3 bases to trimming and J lost 0 bases, with 11 bases between them. TCRdb called the reads again in MiXCR, with one record for every CDR3 protein. The sample has 550,000 to 700,000 distinct CDR3 sequences, approximately 40% seen once. V usage is TRBV15 and J usage is TRBJ1-2; no reliable D call. The TCR was taken from a human donor in good health (CMV status not recorded). Some clones in this sample may be carry-over from other donors' samples. The specimen was cultured PBMCs, collected from culture after CMV antigen stimulation. As DNA, the CDR3 is TGTGCCACCAGCAGTGATGTGGGCCCTAACTATGGCTACACCTTC. Translation gives CATSSDVGPNYGYTF.